The sequence of this T cell receptor (beta chain) was determined in a study of CD8 T cells in Susac syndrome. At the level of the study: When their blood was taken, patients with Susac syndrome were therapy-naive, taking corticosteroids, or taking intravenous immunoglobulin alone.

Reverse transcription used about 0.45 to 1 ug RNA and random hexamers. TCR beta CDR3 was amplified by immunoSEQ covering 54 Vbeta and 13 Jbeta. TCRdb re-analysed the immunoSEQ multiplex PCR reads in MiXCR, keeping a single row per CDR3 protein. The sample carries tens of thousands of distinct CDR3 sequences, approximately 93% recorded once. The CDR3 is 11 residues long. Notes on this clonotype: A junction boundary mismatches the germline segment, possibly from a read error.

From blood CD8+ and CD4+ T cells, TCR beta sequences were generated. V and J are TRBV12-3 or TRBV12-4 and TRBJ1-2; D remains unclear. This TCR was sampled from a human donor with Susac syndrome. The source material was CD4+ T cells from PBMCs. CDR3 amino acids: CAGSLWGGYTF. The CDR3 DNA reads as TGTGCCGGCAGTTTGTGGGGAGGCTACACCTTC.